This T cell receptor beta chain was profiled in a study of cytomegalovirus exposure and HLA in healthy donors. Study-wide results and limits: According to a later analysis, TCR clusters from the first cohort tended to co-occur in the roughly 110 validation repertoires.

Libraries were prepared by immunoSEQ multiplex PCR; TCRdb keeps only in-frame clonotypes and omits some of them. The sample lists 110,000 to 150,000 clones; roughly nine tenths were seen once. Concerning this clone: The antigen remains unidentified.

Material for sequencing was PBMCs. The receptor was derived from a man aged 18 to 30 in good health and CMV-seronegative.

The CDR3 loop reads CASSQPGAYNEQFF. The DNA for the CDR3 is TGCGCCAGCAGCCAACCGGGGGCCTACAATGAGCAGTTCTTC. The rearrangement links TRBV4-3 to TRBJ2-1, with D perhaps TRBD2 (6 bases). Germline-derived CDR1 and CDR2 are LGHNA and YSLEER. The CDR3 length is 14 residues. Trimming stripped 2 bases from V and 2 bases from J, with 7 bases between.